This T cell receptor (beta chain) was observed in a study of Tregs in tolerant kidney transplant recipients. Related graft donors supplied nonmyeloablative bone marrow transplants, and mixed chimerism was transient. Unstimulated regulatory T cells (CD4+CD25+CD127-), CD4+CD25- non-regulatory cells, CD4 and CD8 cells were FACS-sorted from thawed PBMCs. Some clones are missing from TCRdb's copy, which holds only in-frame ones; the method was immunoSEQ multiplex PCR. The sample has about 21,000 clones, over 70% seen once. Study findings and constraints: Activated donor B cell expansion appeared to reveal the most relevant donor-specific TCRbeta repertoire. Biological reproducibility was not directly addressed, but technical replication error appeared minimal.

Germline V lookup: CDR1 MDHEN, CDR2 SYDVKM. The junction had 2 bases not matched to a gene; V was cut back by 4 bases and J by 12 bases. The CDR3 runs 11 residues. A note on this clone: Its antigen is still unknown.

The sequencing here drew on CD8+ T cells from blood (PBMCs), taken 6 months after the transplant. The V call is TRBV28, the J call TRBJ2-1, with 8 positions matching TRBD2. This sequence was found in a human patient who received a combined kidney and bone marrow transplant. Some of these T cells may belong to the graft donor. The CDR3 region has the DNA TGTGCCAGCAGTTCGGGGGGGGTGCAGTTCTTC. Its protein product is CASSSGGVQFF.